The rows below give T cell receptor beta chains drawn from one sample of a study of shared clonotypes between healthy human individuals. Clones were read by immunoSEQ multiplex PCR, and TCRdb kept only the in-frame ones, dropping some. Here the sample spans around 2.5 million clones, 93% being singletons. Sequenced: naive CD4+ T cells from PBMCs. The source is a man in his late teens or twenties in good health. Some clones in this sample may be carry-over from other donors' samples. Both conserved end residues are part of each CDR3.

>TRBV4-2
CASSQVERGNTEAFF
>TRBV6-1
CASSGRLAGVYNEQFF
>TRBV28
CASSSAGEGNTEAFF
>TRBV7-2
CASSLGGTGHQPQHF
>TRBV5-1
CASSLIPTDTQYF
>TRBV5-4
CASSLGGLAGSETQYF
>TRBV9
CASSPNRGGNGYTF
>TRBV7-6
CASSPRLVGPGELFF
>TRBV7-2
CASSYTGLTNTEAFF
>TRBV6-1
CASTTTQGSHEQFF
>TRBV4-1
CASSQDSGTSGRPETQYF
>TRBV7-3
CASSSTGPTVGTEAFF
>TRBV6-4
CASRDQGLSTDTQYF
>TRBV28
CASRLDRYNEQFF
>TRBV28
CASSFLRGANQPQHF
>TRBV4-1
CASSPRQGTNEKLFF